The rows below give T cell receptor beta chains drawn from one sample of a study of blood T cells in healthy people across ages. Using its own MiXCR run on the 5' RACE reads, TCRdb lists one record per CDR3 protein. The sample includes approximately 320,000 distinct CDR3 sequences, about 25% of them seen just once. The sample comprised blood. These receptors all stem from a woman in her 70s in good health. The CDR3 runs from the conserved cysteine through the conserved F or W. D genes are given only for firm matches. Rows give clone size only sometimes, using once, few, many, or a class for an expanded clone.

j_gene: TRBJ2-5; d_gene: TRBD2; abundance: NA; v_gene: TRBV20-1; CDR3aa: CSARAIPLGLAWKTQYF
j_gene: NA; d_gene: TRBD2; abundance: NA; v_gene: TRBV7-3; CDR3aa: CASSPTSGARNEQFF
j_gene: TRBJ2-3; d_gene: NA; abundance: NA; v_gene: TRBV10-3; CDR3aa: CAISEPGVLDDTQYF
j_gene: TRBJ1-1; d_gene: NA; abundance: NA; v_gene: TRBV7-9; CDR3aa: CASSSRGSEDTEAFF
j_gene: TRBJ2-1; d_gene: TRBD2; abundance: NA; v_gene: TRBV28; CDR3aa: CASLGTSGMGSYNEQFF
j_gene: TRBJ1-5; d_gene: TRBD1; abundance: few; v_gene: TRBV11-2; CDR3aa: CASSLDDGQGAQPQHF
j_gene: TRBJ2-3; d_gene: NA; abundance: few; v_gene: TRBV6-1; CDR3aa: CASSELGGRTDTQYF
j_gene: TRBJ1-1; d_gene: NA; abundance: NA; v_gene: TRBV7-6; CDR3aa: CASSLYRGGTDEAFF
j_gene: TRBJ1-5; d_gene: NA; abundance: many; v_gene: TRBV18; CDR3aa: CASSPPGPRNQPQHF
j_gene: TRBJ1-6; d_gene: NA; abundance: NA; v_gene: TRBV7-2; CDR3aa: CASSLGAGIDSPLHF
j_gene: TRBJ2-3; d_gene: NA; abundance: NA; v_gene: TRBV29-1; CDR3aa: CSVEERRTGPLRNTQYF
j_gene: TRBJ1-5; d_gene: TRBD1; abundance: NA; v_gene: TRBV12-3/TRBV12-4; CDR3aa: CASSPGQGRQPQHF
j_gene: TRBJ2-5; d_gene: NA; abundance: many; v_gene: TRBV20-1; CDR3aa: CSAGKETQYF
j_gene: TRBJ2-1; d_gene: TRBD2; abundance: few; v_gene: TRBV28; CDR3aa: CASSVAGVEFF
j_gene: TRBJ2-2; d_gene: NA; abundance: few; v_gene: TRBV9; CDR3aa: CASSAELVYGTNTGELFF
j_gene: TRBJ1-6; d_gene: TRBD1; abundance: few; v_gene: TRBV28; CDR3aa: CASSLTGGYNSPLHF
j_gene: TRBJ2-3; d_gene: NA; abundance: NA; v_gene: TRBV11-2; CDR3aa: CASSLAPGIHTDTQYF
j_gene: TRBJ2-3; d_gene: NA; abundance: few; v_gene: TRBV6-6; CDR3aa: CASSPSGRGDTQYF
j_gene: TRBJ2-3; d_gene: TRBD1; abundance: many; v_gene: TRBV29-1; CDR3aa: CSVVPGQGAKWASGTDTQYF
j_gene: TRBJ1-4; d_gene: NA; abundance: NA; v_gene: TRBV28; CDR3aa: CASSLDPTAATNEKLFF
j_gene: TRBJ1-5; d_gene: TRBD1; abundance: NA; v_gene: TRBV29-1; CDR3aa: CSVLTGGNQPQHF
j_gene: TRBJ2-5; d_gene: TRBD2; abundance: few; v_gene: TRBV3-1; CDR3aa: CASSQRAGGGYGTQYF
j_gene: TRBJ2-4; d_gene: NA; abundance: NA; v_gene: TRBV5-1; CDR3aa: CASSFSLEKSTKNIQYF
j_gene: TRBJ2-5; d_gene: TRBD1; abundance: many; v_gene: TRBV6-5; CDR3aa: CASSYLGQDRETQYF
j_gene: TRBJ2-5; d_gene: TRBD2; abundance: NA; v_gene: TRBV9; CDR3aa: CASSENIRSDSGLAGLETQYF
j_gene: TRBJ1-5; d_gene: NA; abundance: few; v_gene: TRBV20-1; CDR3aa: CSARAGGPYSNQPQHF
j_gene: TRBJ2-2; d_gene: TRBD2; abundance: NA; v_gene: TRBV7-2; CDR3aa: CASSPGAGVLIEELFF
j_gene: TRBJ2-5; d_gene: TRBD1; abundance: few; v_gene: TRBV27; CDR3aa: CASSPRYDRGRETQYF
j_gene: TRBJ2-4; d_gene: NA; abundance: few; v_gene: TRBV9; CDR3aa: CASSVDSLAKNIQYF
j_gene: TRBJ2-5; d_gene: TRBD1; abundance: NA; v_gene: TRBV5-1; CDR3aa: CASSSGTGSETQYF
j_gene: TRBJ2-2; d_gene: NA; abundance: many; v_gene: TRBV14; CDR3aa: CASSHDLNGGELFF
j_gene: TRBJ2-7; d_gene: NA; abundance: NA; v_gene: TRBV29-1; CDR3aa: CSVEGDSSYEQYF
j_gene: TRBJ2-5; d_gene: NA; abundance: few; v_gene: TRBV20-1; CDR3aa: CSAILGQETQYF
j_gene: TRBJ2-5; d_gene: NA; abundance: NA; v_gene: TRBV20-1; CDR3aa: CSARDGGRETQYF
j_gene: TRBJ2-1; d_gene: NA; abundance: few; v_gene: TRBV7-3; CDR3aa: CASSSFGTGGDNNEQFF
j_gene: TRBJ2-7; d_gene: NA; abundance: many; v_gene: TRBV5-4; CDR3aa: CASSAGGSYEQYF
j_gene: TRBJ2-3; d_gene: NA; abundance: NA; v_gene: TRBV20-1; CDR3aa: CSATGWAGERDTQYF
j_gene: TRBJ1-3; d_gene: NA; abundance: NA; v_gene: TRBV3-1; CDR3aa: CASSQGELGNTIYF
j_gene: TRBJ1-5; d_gene: NA; abundance: few; v_gene: TRBV19; CDR3aa: CASNPTLQGFQPQHF
j_gene: TRBJ2-7; d_gene: TRBD2; abundance: NA; v_gene: TRBV7-2; CDR3aa: CASSAGLAGGFRYF
j_gene: TRBJ2-7; d_gene: NA; abundance: NA; v_gene: TRBV3-1; CDR3aa: CASSARDTSYEQYF
j_gene: TRBJ2-7; d_gene: NA; abundance: NA; v_gene: TRBV28; CDR3aa: CASSFLAYEQYF
j_gene: TRBJ2-2; d_gene: NA; abundance: NA; v_gene: TRBV4-3; CDR3aa: CASSHLRGAPNTGELFF
j_gene: TRBJ2-7; d_gene: NA; abundance: few; v_gene: TRBV12-3/TRBV12-4; CDR3aa: CASSSSQMDGYEQYF
j_gene: TRBJ2-3; d_gene: TRBD2; abundance: NA; v_gene: TRBV7-2; CDR3aa: CASSLGYLAATDTQYF
j_gene: TRBJ1-1; d_gene: TRBD1; abundance: NA; v_gene: TRBV6-5; CDR3aa: CASSDTGVLAFF
j_gene: TRBJ2-1; d_gene: NA; abundance: NA; v_gene: TRBV3-1; CDR3aa: CASSQELGRGEQFF
j_gene: TRBJ1-6; d_gene: NA; abundance: NA; v_gene: TRBV29-1; CDR3aa: CSVDLPPLHF
j_gene: TRBJ2-4; d_gene: TRBD2; abundance: many; v_gene: TRBV28; CDR3aa: CASSLPGGSKNIQYF